The 5 T cell receptor beta chains reported below all come from one sample, sequenced in a study of response to subunit inactivated influenza vaccine. TCRdb reprocessed the RT-PCR reads via MiXCR and lists one record per CDR3 protein. The sample includes more than 400,000 distinct CDR3 sequences, 11% of them seen just once. The source material was PBMCs from blood, sampled 35 to 45 days after vaccination. The source is a man in his fifties who received an inactivated influenza vaccine.

In this sample, this clonotype turned up a few times. The CDR3: CASSLFSGANVLTF. CDR3 sequence (DNA): TGCGCCAGCAGTTTATTCTCTGGGGCCAACGTCCTGACTTTC. The V call is TRBV5-1, the J call TRBJ2-6; no firm D call. Germline lookup yields CDR1 SGHRS and CDR2 YFSETQ. V gave up 5 bases and J gave up 0 bases, with 6 bases separating them. The CDR3 loop spans 14 amino acids.

This clonotype has a count of ten or more. This chain uses TRBV20-1 with TRBJ2-5; D gene uncertain. Germline assignment: CDR1 DFQATT and CDR2 SNEGSKA (reference sequence). The CDR3 has 12 residues. V lost 6 bases to trimming and J lost 5 bases, with 13 bases between them. The DNA for the CDR3 is TGCAGTGCCCCTAACGAATTGGAGACCCAGTACTTC. Translated, it gives CSAPNELETQYF.

The rearrangement joins TRBV20-1 to TRBJ2-5, with a tentative D call TRBD1 (6 bases). The germline V gene has CDR1 DFQATT and CDR2 SNEGSKA (reference sequence). There are 14 residues in the CDR3. V dropped 6 bases and J dropped 5 bases, with 19 bases sitting between them. CDR3 in DNA: TGCAGTGCCCATCCGCCTGGGCAGGGGGAGACCCAGTACTTC. Protein sequence: CSAHPPGQGETQYF.

A few counts support this clonotype. The V gene is TRBV7-3, the J gene TRBJ2-3; D tentatively fits TRBD1 or TRBD2 (6 bases each). The CDR3 has 16 amino acids. The V gene lost 4 bases and the J gene lost 4 bases, with 18 bases spanning the gap. Germline-derived CDR1 and CDR2 are SGHTA and FQGTGA. CDR3 sequence: CASSSPPGGRSDTQYF. DNA for the CDR3: TGTGCCAGCAGCTCCCCACCCGGGGGCCGATCAGATACGCAGTATTTT.

This clonotype has a handful of counts. The chain carries TRBV20-1 and TRBJ2-2; 7 nucleotides agree with TRBD2. From germline, CDR1 is DFQATT and CDR2 SNEGSKA (reference sequence). V lost 5 bases to trimming and J lost 6 bases; unmatched junction nucleotides: 3. This CDR3 has 12 residues. As DNA, the CDR3 is TGCAGTGCTCGACTAGCCGCCGGGGAGCTGTTTTTT. It yields the protein CSARLAAGELFF.